This TCR beta chain came from a study of T-cell reconstitution after alpha-beta-depleted transplantation in children. This clonotype was counted many times. V lost 3 bases and J lost 8, with 6 bases in between. The germline gives CDR1 SGDLS, CDR2 YYNGEE. The CDR3 extends over 11 amino acids. Unique molecular identifiers were built into the TCRbeta library. TCRdb re-analysed the PCR reads in MiXCR, keeping a single row per CDR3 protein. Of 83,000 or so distinct CDR3 sequences listed, 6.5% to 8.5% are singletons. The sequenced sample was PBMCs from the stem cell graft donor, obtained from the stem cell graft. The chain uses TRBV9 and TRBJ2-4; D uncertain. This clonotype was sampled from a human donor who donated a stem cell graft to a child with congenital amegakaryocytic thrombocytopenia. CDR3 sequence reads: CASSEGYIQYF. In DNA, the CDR3 is TGTGCCAGCAGCGAAGGGTACATTCAGTACTTC.